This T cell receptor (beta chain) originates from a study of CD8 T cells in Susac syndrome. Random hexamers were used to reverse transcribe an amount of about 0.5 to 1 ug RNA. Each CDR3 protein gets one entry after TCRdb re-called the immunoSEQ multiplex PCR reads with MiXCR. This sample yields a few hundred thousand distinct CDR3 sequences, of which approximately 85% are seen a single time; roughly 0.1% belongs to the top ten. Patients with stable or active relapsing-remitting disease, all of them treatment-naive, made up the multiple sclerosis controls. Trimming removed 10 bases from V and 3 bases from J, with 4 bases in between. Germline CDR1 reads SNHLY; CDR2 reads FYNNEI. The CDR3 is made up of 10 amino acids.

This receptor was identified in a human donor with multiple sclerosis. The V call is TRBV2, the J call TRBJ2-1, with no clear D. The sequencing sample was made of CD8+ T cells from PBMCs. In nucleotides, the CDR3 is TGTGCCATCCTCTACAATGAGCAGTTCTTC. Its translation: CAILYNEQFF.